These 9 T cell receptor beta chains share one sample of origin, sequenced in a study of cytomegalovirus exposure and HLA in healthy donors (dated by TCRdb to between 2016 and 2019). The library came from the immunoSEQ multiplex PCR assay. The multiplex PCR relied on a mix of 60 forward primers for TCR Vbeta segments and 13 reverse primers for TCR Jbeta segments. TCRdb holds this immuneACCESS table with in-frame rearrangements only. Some clones are missing; in checked studies, unresolved V genes explain under half, and the rest has no known cause. Counted in this sample were about 140,000 clones; over 50% of them appeared once. Jointly, the top ten make up over 1.5% of the sample. The sequenced sample consisted of PBMCs. All receptors derive from a human donor in good health.

In its sample, this clone was seen a few times. CDR3 nucleotide sequence: TGTGCCATCGGGACTGCTCCCTCCTACAATGAGCAGTTCTTC. This codes for CAIGTAPSYNEQFF. The chain links TRBV10-3 to TRBJ2-1; D might be TRBD2 (6 bases). The CDR3 is 14 residues long. Germline V lookup: CDR1 ENHRY, CDR2 SYGVKD. Trimming took off 8 bases at V and 0 bases at J, with 11 bases between the two ends.

V usage is TRBV28 and J usage is TRBJ2-5; 10 bases align to TRBD1. V lost 4 bases, J lost 5 bases, and 10 bases stayed unmatched. The CDR3 spans 16 residues. The germline V gene has CDR1 MDHEN and CDR2 SYDVKM. The CDR3: CASSSRQGAPSETQYF. The CDR3, as DNA: TGTGCCAGCAGTTCGAGACAGGGGGCCCCCTCGGAGACCCAGTACTTC.

The J gene is TRBJ1-5, the V gene TRBV5-1; D gene uncertain. The V end lost 6 bases, the J end lost 9 bases, and 25 bases lay between the germline ends. The germline gives CDR1 SGHRS, CDR2 YFSETQ. The CDR3 is 16 residues long. CDR3 nucleotides: TGCGCCAGCACCCAAACTGATGAGTCTAGGCGGGGGCCCCAGCATTTT. Translation gives CASTQTDESRRGPQHF.

V is TRBV9 and J is TRBJ1-5; TRBD1 agrees at 11 bases. The CDR3 has 15 residues. Germline CDR1 SGDLS, CDR2 YYNGEE. J lost 4 bases, V lost 3 bases, and 3 bases had no gene match. The CDR3 DNA reads as TGTGCCAGCAGCGAGGGGACAGGGGGTAATCAGCCCCAGCATTTT. Amino acids: CASSEGTGGNQPQHF. The full variable domain, completed using reference TRBV9 and TRBJ1-5, is DSGVTQTPKHLITATGQRVTLRCSPRSGDLSVYWYQQSLDQGLQFLIQYYNGEERAKGNILERFSAQQFPDLHSELNLSSLELGDSALYFCASSEGTGGNQPQHFGDGTRLSIL.

The rearrangement links TRBV6-1 to TRBJ1-5; D not resolved. V was shortened by 5 bases and J by 5 bases, with 13 bases between the two germline ends. The CDR3 has 14 residues. CDR1 is MNHNS and CDR2 is SASEGT in the germline V gene. The CDR3 loop reads CASSISPGDQPQHF. The DNA of the CDR3 is TGTGCCAGCAGTATTTCCCCAGGCGATCAGCCCCAGCATTTT.

V and J are TRBV2 and TRBJ2-7, with TRBD1 matching 9 bases. Germline V gene data show CDR1 as SNHLY and CDR2 as FYNNEI. V trimming: 6 bases; J trimming: 3 bases; junction bases outside the gene matches: 15. The CDR3 totals 17 residues. For the CDR3, the DNA is TGTGCCAGCAGCAAATTAATTCCGGGACAGGGCCACTACGAGCAGTACTTC. It encodes CASSKLIPGQGHYEQYF.

This chain's CDR3 is CASSLVAGGPEQYF. CDR3 in DNA: TGTGCCAGCAGCTTAGTAGCGGGAGGGCCAGAACAGTACTTC. This sequence joins TRBV11-2 and TRBJ2-7; 11 bases align to TRBD2. V dropped 1 base and J dropped 10; count of bases not matched to a gene: 6. Germline CDR1 SGHAT, CDR2 FQNNGV. The CDR3 is made up of 14 amino acids.

The chain couples TRBV27 to TRBJ2-7; 14 bases agree with TRBD2. The germline gives CDR1 MNHEY, CDR2 SMNVEV (reference sequence). This CDR3 is built from 14 residues. Germline trimming cut 7 bases from V and 6 bases from J; bases unmatched to any gene: 5. The CDR3 protein is CASKTGTSGSEQYF. The DNA for the CDR3 is TGTGCCAGCAAAACCGGGACTAGCGGGAGCGAGCAGTACTTC.

This sequence joins TRBV28 and TRBJ2-5, with 10 bases lining up with TRBD1. Losses at the gene ends were 6 bases for V and 5 bases for J; bases not matched to a gene: 9. Germline V gene sequence: CDR1 MDHEN, CDR2 SYDVKM. The CDR3 has 15 amino acids. CDR3 in DNA: TGTGCCAGCAGCGTCGGGACAGGGGCCGGGGAGACCCAGTACTTC. Translated, it gives CASSVGTGAGETQYF.